This T cell receptor (beta chain) was identified in a study of T cells in localized non-small cell lung cancer. The V segment lost 5 bases and the J segment 4 bases; nucleotides outside the gene matches: 8. The CDR3 totals 14 residues. Germline V gives CDR1 SQVTM, CDR2 ANQGSEA. Sequencing used immunoSEQ multiplex PCR; TCRdb keeps in-frame clones, though not all of them. Among over a thousand clones, about 35% were seen once, and the ten largest hold 9.1%. J is TRBJ2-3 and V is TRBV29-1; 8 bases align to TRBD1. The receptor comes from a male donor at least 60 years old with stage I squamous cell lung carcinoma. This specimen was normal lung tissue next to the tumor, taken before any cancer treatment. CDR3: CSVKDRAGADTQYF. The CDR3 DNA sequence: TGCAGCGTTAAGGACAGGGCTGGGGCAGATACGCAGTATTTT.